Included here is one TCR beta chain sequence, with context. This sample is drawn from a study of blood T cell repertoires in COVID-19. The overall study: Researchers got acute and convalescent COVID-19 samples from the United States, Italy and Spain.

The CDR3 length is 16 residues. V lost 5 bases, J lost 1 base, and 7 bases stayed unmatched. Germline V gives CDR1 ENHRY, CDR2 SYGVKD. The data were produced by immunoSEQ multiplex PCR, yet TCRdb's version contains in-frame clones alone and is incomplete. The sample has a few hundred thousand clones, 87% seen once. The specimen was PBMCs or T cells enriched from blood (not recorded which). The rearrangement links TRBV10-3 to TRBJ2-3; 9 bases are shared with TRBD2. The sequence came from a woman aged 25 to 39 who had recovered from COVID-19. CDR3 in amino acids: CAISRPAGGGTDTQYF. CDR3 coding DNA: TGTGCCATCAGTCGTCCAGCGGGGGGTGGCACAGATACGCAGTATTTT.